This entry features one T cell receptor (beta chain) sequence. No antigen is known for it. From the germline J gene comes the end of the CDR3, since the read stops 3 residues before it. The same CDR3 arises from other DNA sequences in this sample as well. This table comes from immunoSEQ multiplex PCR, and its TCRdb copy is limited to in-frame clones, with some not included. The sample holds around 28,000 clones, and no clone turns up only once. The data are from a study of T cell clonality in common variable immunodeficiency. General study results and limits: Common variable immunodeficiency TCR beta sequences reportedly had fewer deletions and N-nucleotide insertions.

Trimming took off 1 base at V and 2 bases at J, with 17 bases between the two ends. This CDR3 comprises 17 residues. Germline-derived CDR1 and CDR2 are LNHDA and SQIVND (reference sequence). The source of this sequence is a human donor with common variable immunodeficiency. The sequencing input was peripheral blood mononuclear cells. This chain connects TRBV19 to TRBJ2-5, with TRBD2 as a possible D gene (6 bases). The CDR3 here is CASSIGSSTGVQETQYF. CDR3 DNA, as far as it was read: TGTGCCAGTAGTATAGGCTCCTCGACGGGGGTTCAAGAGACC.